This T cell receptor beta chain was documented in a study of blood T cell repertoires in COVID-19. Overall study context: COVID-19 samples from acute and convalescent phases originated in the United States, Italy and Spain. From T cells, B-cell-depleted T cells, or PBMCs came the material, which was cDNA or gDNA.

As handled by the study authors: Using reference gene primer amplification, nucleated cell counts were estimated. Data came from immunoSEQ multiplex PCR; TCRdb stores just in-frame clones and leaves some out. Clone size and the V and J calls come from that table; the DNA yielded D and trimming. The sample yields roughly 100,000 clones, around 88% seen once. Sequencing used peripheral blood. This receptor was obtained from a human donor in a cohort sampled during active COVID-19.

CDR3 sequence: CASSLASSGAVDEQFF. The CDR3 nucleotides read TGTGCCAGCAGCTTAGCGAGTTCTGGGGCCGTAGATGAGCAGTTCTTC. The chain uses TRBV7-9 and TRBJ2-1, with D perhaps matching TRBD1 (5 bases). CDR1 is SEHNR and CDR2 is FQNEAQ in the germline V gene (reference sequence). The ends were cut back, 0 bases at V and 8 bases at J, with 17 bases in the middle. The CDR3 contains 16 residues.